This paragraph reports one T cell receptor beta chain. Antigen specificity is unknown. Its ends do not fully match the called genes, so a read error is possible. Those with alopecia areata gave lesional scalp punch biopsies and peripheral blood. The data derive from a study of CD8+ T cells in alopecia areata. Whole-study context: It was oral tofacitinib, at 5 to 10 mg twice daily, that treated patients received. Study-level results: The study found TCR sharing across patients less clear than in mice, possibly for HLA reasons.

The CDR3 contains 14 residues. Germline CDR1 SSHAT, CDR2 FNYEAQ (reference sequence). Reverse transcribed after extraction, RNA yielded cDNA as the sequencing template. TCRdb's table, derived via immunoSEQ multiplex PCR, lists solely in-frame clones and lacks some. Found here are approximately 150,000 clones, about 70% of them singletons; the top ten hold more than 9.5%. The receptor's source is a human donor with alopecia areata. Sequencing used CD8+ T cells sorted from blood, obtained at week 0. The chain recombines TRBV7-7 with TRBJ2-5; TRBD2 is a possible D gene (5 bases). CDR3: CASSFTRYQETQYF. The CDR3 DNA reads TGTGCTAGCAGCTTTACTAGATATCAAGAGACCCAGTACTTC. Full variable domain (remainder filled in from reference TRBV7-7 and TRBJ2-5): GAGVSQSPRYKVTKRGQDVTLRCDPISSHATLYWYQQALGQGPEFLTYFNYEAQPDKSGLPSDRFSAERPEGSISTLTIQRTEQRDSAMYRCASSFTRYQETQYFGPGTRLLVL.